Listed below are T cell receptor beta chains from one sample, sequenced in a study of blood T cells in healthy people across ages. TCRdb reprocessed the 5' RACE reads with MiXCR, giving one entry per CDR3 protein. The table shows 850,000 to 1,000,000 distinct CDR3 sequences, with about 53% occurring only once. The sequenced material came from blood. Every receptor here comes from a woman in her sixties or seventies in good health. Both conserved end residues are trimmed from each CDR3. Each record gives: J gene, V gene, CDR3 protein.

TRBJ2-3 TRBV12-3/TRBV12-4 ASSRLVDADTQY
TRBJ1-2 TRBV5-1 ASSFDGGKGYT
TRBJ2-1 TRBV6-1 ASSTRTDFNEQF
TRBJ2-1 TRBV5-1 ASSLDRVNEQF
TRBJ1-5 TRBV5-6 ASSLTGAVPQH
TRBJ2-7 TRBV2 ANSEGTIAGQGDEQY
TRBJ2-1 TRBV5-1 ASSVTSGGVRGQF
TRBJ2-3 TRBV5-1 ASSWIGRGNTDTQY
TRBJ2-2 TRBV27 ASSPSGSRTGELF
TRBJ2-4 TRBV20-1 SASFDPGAKNIQY
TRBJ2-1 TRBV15 ATSRDGSTSTRF
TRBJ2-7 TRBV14 ASSQVNLEQY
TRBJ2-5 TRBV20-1 SAGLAGVGEQY
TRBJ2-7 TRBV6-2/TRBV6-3 ASSYSTGEQY
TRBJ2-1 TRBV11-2 ASSPPGAAGAYNEQF
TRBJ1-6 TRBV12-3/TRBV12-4 ASSLLDGTDSPLH
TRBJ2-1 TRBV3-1 ASSQISRTGVGNEQF
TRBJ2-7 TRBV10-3 AIRRGTHGSYEQY
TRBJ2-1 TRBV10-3 AIRRAGQNNEQF
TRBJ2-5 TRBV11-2 ASSLRGSGIETQY
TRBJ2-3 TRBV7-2 ASSLRPMGLAGDPDTQY
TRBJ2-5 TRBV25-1 ASSEPLARETQY
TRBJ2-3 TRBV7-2 ASSLAPVGLAGGHTQY
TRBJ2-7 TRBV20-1 SARRRGSSYEQY
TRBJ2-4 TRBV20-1 SAREVWGTGSYNEQY
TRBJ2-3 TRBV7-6 ASSPGGALTDTQY
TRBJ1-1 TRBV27 ASSLYGLNTEAF
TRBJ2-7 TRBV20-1 SADNLADYEQY
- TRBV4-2 ASSQDGLAYNEQY
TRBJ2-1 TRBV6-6 ASTSSGIRYNEQF
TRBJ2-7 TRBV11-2 ASSRFSSGISYEQY
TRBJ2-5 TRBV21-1 ASRERDTQETQY
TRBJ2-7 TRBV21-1 ASSRGRQYSYEQY
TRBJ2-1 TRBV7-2 ASSLATGRQF
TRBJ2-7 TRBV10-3 AIRPGASSYEQY
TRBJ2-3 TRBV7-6 ASSLLIAGGGDTQY
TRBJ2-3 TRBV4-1 ASSLLGLAADTQY
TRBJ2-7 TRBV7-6 ASSLEAGDLYEQY
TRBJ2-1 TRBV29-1 SVDPMGSYNEQF
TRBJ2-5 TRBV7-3 ASSLGLAGGKETQY
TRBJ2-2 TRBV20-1 SASAINTGELF
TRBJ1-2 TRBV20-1 STQGSYGYT
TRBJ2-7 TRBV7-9 ASSLALGLAGDEQY
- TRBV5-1 ASKQERGLQETQY
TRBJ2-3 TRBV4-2 ASSRSRGELDTQY
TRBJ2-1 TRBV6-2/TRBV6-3 ASSPGTSGPRF
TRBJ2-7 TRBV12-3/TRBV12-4 ASSAESTLGVSYEQY
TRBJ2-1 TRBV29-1 SAGTGGNEQF
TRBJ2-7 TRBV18 ASSPPDRVKQY
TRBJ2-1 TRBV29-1 STRTGLYNEQF
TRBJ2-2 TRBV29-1 SVMGAGELF
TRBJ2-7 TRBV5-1 VSSYGTGYEQY
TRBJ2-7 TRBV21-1 ASSKPPYEQY
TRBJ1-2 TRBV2 ASSFHGQNYGYT
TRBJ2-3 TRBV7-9 ASSLRAPGTDTQY